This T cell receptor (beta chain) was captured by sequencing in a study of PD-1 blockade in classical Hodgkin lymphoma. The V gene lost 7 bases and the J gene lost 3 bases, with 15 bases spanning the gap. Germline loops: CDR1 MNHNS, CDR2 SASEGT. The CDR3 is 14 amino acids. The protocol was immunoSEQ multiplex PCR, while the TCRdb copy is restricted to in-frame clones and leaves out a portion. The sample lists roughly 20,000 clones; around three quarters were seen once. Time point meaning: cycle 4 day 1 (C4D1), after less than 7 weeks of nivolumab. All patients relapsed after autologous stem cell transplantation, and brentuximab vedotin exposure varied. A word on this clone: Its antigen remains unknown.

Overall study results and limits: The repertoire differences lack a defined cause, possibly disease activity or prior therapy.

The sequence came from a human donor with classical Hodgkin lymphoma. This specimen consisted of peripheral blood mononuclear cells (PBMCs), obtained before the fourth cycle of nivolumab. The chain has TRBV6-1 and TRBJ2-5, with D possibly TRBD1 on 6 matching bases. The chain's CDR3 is CASIGWTAKETQYF. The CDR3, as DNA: TGTGCCAGCATAGGCTGGACAGCGAAAGAGACCCAGTACTTC.